What follows are 18 T cell receptor beta chains derived from one specimen sequenced in a study of T cell responses to AZD1222 COVID-19 vaccine. The protocol was immunoSEQ multiplex PCR, while the TCRdb copy is restricted to in-frame clones and leaves out a portion. The data contain approximately 110,000 clones, approximately 85% of them singletons. Material: peripheral blood, obtained on day 0 of AZD1222 vaccination. The receptors originated from an adult in good health.

The V gene is TRBV29-1, the J gene TRBJ1-2; TRBD1 aligns across 11 bases. V gave up 6 bases and J gave up 8 bases; unmatched junction bases: 11. The CDR3 totals 14 residues. Germline loops: CDR1 SQVTM, CDR2 ANQGSEA. The CDR3 here is CSVAMGQGGQGYTF. Written as DNA, the CDR3 is TGCAGCGTCGCTATGGGACAGGGGGGTCAGGGCTACACCTTC.

V gene TRBV3-1 (or the pseudogene TRBV3-2) combines with J gene TRBJ2-3; D gene uncertain. Germline V lookup: CDR1 LGHDT, CDR2 YNNKEL (reference sequence). The germline V and J ends were trimmed by 0 bases and 5 bases, with 15 bases remaining between them. The CDR3 covers 16 residues. The CDR3 DNA reads as TGTGCCAGCAGCCAAGATAGGGCCAGAATTTTAGATACGCAGTATTTT. Its translation is CASSQDRARILDTQYF.

The rearrangement links TRBV4-1 to TRBJ2-2; D perhaps matches TRBD1 (6 bases). The germline V gene encodes CDR1 MGHRA and CDR2 YSYEKL. The CDR3 totals 15 residues. Trimming shortened V by 3 bases and J by 6 bases, and 14 bases separated the two germline ends. CDR3 loop: CASSHPTGQAGELFF. CDR3 bases: TGCGCCAGCAGCCACCCTACAGGGCAGGCCGGGGAGCTGTTTTTT.

The rearrangement links TRBV18 to TRBJ2-5; D call uncertain. The CDR3 consists of 13 residues. V lost 1 base, J lost 1 base, and 4 bases lay in between. The germline V gene encodes CDR1 KGHSH and CDR2 LQKENI. The CDR3 is CASSPLGQETQYF. The DNA for the CDR3 is TGTGCCAGCTCACCACTGGGCCAAGAGACCCAGTACTTC.

This clone was picked up a small number of times. The rearrangement joins TRBV29-1 to TRBJ1-2; D might be TRBD1 (6 bases). The CDR3 runs 14 residues. Trimming removed 1 base at V and 0 bases at J, with 9 bases between. In germline, CDR1 is SQVTM, CDR2 ANQGSEA. The CDR3 is CSVEGQVSNYGYTF. The CDR3 nucleotides are TGCAGCGTTGAAGGACAGGTTTCTAACTATGGCTACACCTTC.

This clone was detected a few times. The rearrangement uses TRBV4-1 and TRBJ2-7; 11 bases agree with TRBD1. The CDR3 covers 15 residues. The V gene's germline CDR1 is MGHRA and CDR2 YSYEKL. V was clipped by 2 bases and J by 7 bases; unmatched bases: 7. CDR3 sequence: CASSQTGQGGYEQYF. The DNA for the CDR3 is TGCGCCAGCAGCCAAACGGGACAGGGGGGGTATGAGCAGTACTTC.

This chain joins TRBV6-2 or TRBV6-3 and TRBJ2-7; D is undetermined. This CDR3 spans 14 amino acids. The V and J ends lost 8 bases and 5 bases respectively, with 19 bases between them. Germline V gene lookup returns CDR1 MNHEY and CDR2 SVGEGT. The CDR3 loop reads CASRSIRTLDEQYF. Written as DNA, the CDR3 is TGTGCCAGCCGTTCTATTAGGACCTTAGACGAGCAGTACTTC.

This rearrangement joins TRBV19 to TRBJ1-1; the D gene is possibly TRBD1 (6 bases). Germline V gene sequence: CDR1 LNHDA, CDR2 SQIVND (reference sequence). The CDR3 is 15 amino acids. The V and J ends lost 1 base and 4 bases respectively, with 13 bases between them. CDR3 nucleotides: TGTGCCAGTAGTATAGTTGGGGGAGGGGGCACTGAAGCTTTCTTT. Residues: CASSIVGGGGTEAFF.

This clone was counted a single time. The rearrangement joins TRBV6-2 or TRBV6-3 to TRBJ2-7; unclear D gene. The V gene lost 6 bases and the J gene lost 0 bases, with 6 bases spanning the gap. There are 12 residues in the CDR3. Germline assignment: CDR1 MNHEY and CDR2 SVGEGT. The CDR3 coding sequence is TGTGCCAGCAGCGCCTTCTCCTACGAGCAGTACTTC. Protein product: CASSAFSYEQYF.

This chain connects TRBV6-2 or TRBV6-3 to TRBJ1-5; the D gene is possibly TRBD1 (6 bases). There are 17 residues in the CDR3. Germline V gene data show CDR1 as MNHEY and CDR2 as SVGEGT. V lost 2 bases and J lost 5, with 19 bases in between. The CDR3 DNA follows: TGTGCCAGCAGTTACCCTCTAGGGGGGCCAGATCATCAGCCCCAGCATTTT. Translation: CASSYPLGGPDHQPQHF.

The CDR3 protein is CASSLDRGNSPLHF. CDR3 coding DNA: TGTGCCAGCAGCCTGGACAGGGGTAATTCACCCCTCCACTTT. The rearrangement joins TRBV3-1 (or the pseudogene TRBV3-2) to TRBJ1-6, with 9 bases fitting TRBD1. Losses at the gene ends were 4 bases for V and 6 bases for J; bases not matched to a gene: 1. This CDR3 is 14 amino acids long. Per germline, CDR1 LGHDT and CDR2 YNNKEL (reference sequence).

CDR3 protein: CASSVGTGGEETQYF. CDR3 coding DNA: TGTGCCAGCAGCGTCGGGACAGGAGGGGAAGAGACCCAGTACTTC. The chain uses TRBV9 and TRBJ2-5; 8 positions agree with TRBD1. The germline V gene encodes CDR1 SGDLS and CDR2 YYNGEE. The length of the CDR3 is 15 residues. V lost 2 bases and J lost 3; bases outside the gene matches: 6.

The DNA of the CDR3 is TGTGCCAGCGCCCTCTGGGACAGCGAAGCTTTCTTT. Amino acids: CASALWDSEAFF. The chain couples TRBV7-9 to TRBJ1-1, with TRBD1 identical over 7 bases. Germline V gives CDR1 SEHNR, CDR2 FQNEAQ (reference sequence). V trimming: 8 bases; J trimming: 8 bases; junction bases outside the gene matches: 8. This CDR3 region has 12 residues.

CDR3 sequence: CASSYSSPGNTIYF. CDR3 nucleotides: TGTGCCAGCAGTTACTCGAGTCCTGGAAACACCATATATTTT. This sequence joins TRBV6-5 and TRBJ1-3; D is ambiguous. V lost 0 bases to trimming and J lost 2 bases, with 5 bases between them. Germline CDR1 reads MNHEY; CDR2 reads SVGAGI. CDR3 length: 14 amino acids.

This CDR3 reads CSANDSPSEKLFF. The DNA of the CDR3 is TGCAGTGCTAATGACAGCCCCTCAGAAAAACTGTTTTTT. The chain couples TRBV20-1 to TRBJ1-4; D is perhaps TRBD1 (5 bases). CDR1 and CDR2 (germline): DFQATT, SNEGSKA (reference sequence). The CDR3 totals 13 residues. The V end was cut by 4 bases, the J end by 8 bases, with 14 bases between.

This chain links TRBV5-1 with TRBJ2-3; D unresolved. The CDR3 is made up of 14 amino acids. Trimming removed 0 bases from V and 6 bases from J, with 11 bases in between. Per germline, CDR1 SGHRS and CDR2 YFSETQ. CDR3 sequence reads: CASSLASLLDTQYF. DNA for the CDR3: TGCGCCAGCAGCTTGGCATCCCTGTTGGATACGCAGTATTTT.

On this clone itself: The same CDR3 is also encoded by other DNA sequences in this sample. The chain couples TRBV15 to TRBJ2-5, with D possibly matching TRBD1 (5 bases). The CDR3 extends over 14 amino acids. V gave up 1 base and J gave up 5 bases, with 11 bases separating them. Per germline, CDR1 LNHNV and CDR2 YYDKDF (reference sequence). Written as DNA, the CDR3 is TGTGCCACCAGCAGAGGCAGGGATCAGGAGACCCAGTACTTC. This encodes CATSRGRDQETQYF.

The CDR3 region has the DNA TGTGCCAGCAGCTCGGACAGTCCCACCATATATTTT. Amino acid sequence: CASSSDSPTIYF. V gene TRBV2 combines with J gene TRBJ1-3; tentatively, D is TRBD1 (6 bases). This CDR3 comprises 12 residues. Trimming removed 6 bases at V and 9 bases at J, with 12 bases between. Germline V gene data show CDR1 as SNHLY and CDR2 as FYNNEI.